The clone carrying this TCR beta chain has a single count. Trimming stripped 5 bases from V and 4 bases from J, with 10 bases between. The CDR3 is made up of 14 amino acids. Germline CDR1 is KGHDR and CDR2 is SFDVKD. Original processing notes: Cell counts per sample came from amplifying reference gene primers. Clones were sequenced by immunoSEQ multiplex PCR, and TCRdb holds only the in-frame ones, with some missing. V, J and clone size are those of that table, while D and trimming were read from the DNA. The table records about 190,000 clones, around 84% of them present only once. The data were obtained in a study of blood T cell repertoires in COVID-19. Study information: Sample material is recorded as cDNA or gDNA derived from T cells, B-cell-depleted T cells, or PBMCs.

The sequence was obtained from a man aged 40-55 years with active or convalescent COVID-19. The specimen was peripheral blood. The chain carries TRBV24-1 and TRBJ2-2; TRBD2 is a possible D gene (6 bases). Written as DNA, the CDR3 is TGTGCCACCAGTGCCGGGGGTGGCACCGGGGAGCTGTTTTTT. Translating it yields CATSAGGGTGELFF.